This T cell receptor beta chain stems from a study of brain T cells in children with intractable seizures. Regarding the study as a whole: Pre- and post-surgery blood differed in depth, so pre-surgery absences may be undersampling. Only CDR3 sequence similarity suggested viral specificity, without known HCMV serostatus.

A word on this clone: Its target is not known.

The germline V gene has CDR1 SGHNT and CDR2 YENEEA. Trimming took 1 base from V and 1 from J, leaving 22 bases between them. This CDR3 comprises 19 residues. Time point reported: blood from clinic visit 5 months post-surgery; TSC patient then seizure free. Sequencing was limited to surgery cases with top T cell transcript signatures in brain tissue. Pre-surgery treatment included at least one anti-epileptic drug. Only in-frame clones appear in the TCRdb table, and some are missing; sequencing was by immunoSEQ multiplex PCR. The sample has 340,000 or so clones, roughly 93% seen once. The input for sequencing was peripheral blood, taken less than 6 months after surgery. The chain carries TRBV11-3 and TRBJ1-1; possibly TRBD1 for D (5 bases). The receptor was derived from a boy younger than two with tuberous sclerosis and intractable seizures. The CDR3 loop is CASSLGPTARIRSNTEAFF. For the CDR3, the DNA is TGTGCCAGCAGCTTAGGTCCGACAGCTAGAATAAGGTCGAACACTGAAGCTTTCTTT.